Listed below are T cell receptor beta chains from one sample, sequenced in a study of blood T cell repertoires in COVID-19. Sequenced by immunoSEQ multiplex PCR; TCRdb stores in-frame clones only, minus some. The repertoire holds 90,000 to 120,000 clones, with 88% as singletons. The sample was peripheral blood. Receptors originate from a woman aged 55-69 years with acute or convalescent COVID-19. Both conserved end residues are part of each CDR3. A D gene is named only where the DNA matches it firmly. Rows may omit the clone size; those that give it use once, few, many or a size class.

j_call	v_call	d_call	clone_size	cdr3_aa	cdr3_nt
TRBJ2-3	TRBV11-3	-	-	CASSLGRQASTDTQYF	TGTGCCAGCAGCTTAGGGAGACAGGCAAGCACAGATACGCAGTATTTT
TRBJ1-5	TRBV2	TRBD1	-	CASSETGTGVEPQHF	TGTGCCAGCAGTGAAACCGGGACAGGGGTTGAACCCCAGCATTTT
TRBJ2-3	TRBV6-6	-	-	CASTKDPRGTQYF	TGTGCCAGCACCAAGGACCCCCGGGGTACGCAGTATTTT
TRBJ1-4	TRBV12-3/TRBV12-4	-	once	CASSFLRGEKLFF	TGTGCCAGCAGTTTCCTACGGGGAGAAAAACTGTTTTTT
TRBJ2-1	TRBV5-1	TRBD2	-	CASSAGLASHNEQFF	TGCGCCAGCAGCGCGGGACTAGCATCACACAATGAGCAGTTCTTC
TRBJ2-3	TRBV15	-	-	CATSRDWPGSTASTDTQYF	TGTGCCACCAGCAGAGATTGGCCAGGGTCAACGGCTAGCACAGATACGCAGTATTTT
TRBJ1-1	TRBV6-5	TRBD1	-	CASSYRRQGGTEAFF	TGTGCCAGCAGTTACAGGCGGCAGGGGGGAACTGAAGCTTTCTTT
TRBJ2-6	TRBV11-2	-	-	CASSPLGGLGANVLTF	TGTGCCAGCAGCCCCCTTGGGGGACTTGGGGCCAACGTCCTGACTTTC
TRBJ1-4	TRBV28	TRBD1	-	CASSTGQGGNEKLFF	TGTGCCAGCAGTACCGGACAGGGAGGAAATGAAAAACTGTTTTTT
TRBJ1-5	TRBV3-1/TRBV3-2	-	-	CASSQTGLNQPQHF	TGTGCCAGCAGCCAAACTGGTTTAAATCAGCCCCAGCATTTT
TRBJ1-1	TRBV28	-	-	CASSSAGGTEAFF	TGTGCCAGCAGTTCTGCAGGTGGAACTGAAGCTTTCTTT
TRBJ1-4	TRBV5-8	-	-	CASSLGQRTNEKLFF	TGTGCCAGCAGCTTGGGACAGAGAACTAATGAAAAACTGTTTTTT
TRBJ2-5	TRBV30	-	-	CAWSDRNQETQYF	TGTGCCTGGAGTGACAGGAACCAAGAGACCCAGTACTTC
TRBJ1-2	TRBV5-1	-	few	CASSLGGYGYTF	TGCGCCAGCAGCTTAGGGGGCTATGGCTACACCTTC
TRBJ1-2	TRBV10-3	-	-	CAMSREEGGGYTF	TGTGCCATGTCCCGGGAGGAAGGGGGTGGCTACACCTTC
TRBJ2-6	TRBV12-3/TRBV12-4	-	-	CASSLSGANVLTF	TGTGCCAGCAGTTTATCAGGGGCCAACGTCCTGACTTTC
TRBJ2-3	TRBV5-1	TRBD1	-	CASSLQGASTDTQYF	TGCGCCAGCAGCTTACAGGGGGCTAGCACAGATACGCAGTATTTT
TRBJ1-5	TRBV28	-	few	CASRSGGFRNQPQHF	TGTGCCAGCAGATCTGGGGGGTTTAGGAATCAGCCCCAGCATTTT
TRBJ1-1	TRBV6-5	-	-	CASSYAVENTEAFF	TGTGCCAGCAGTTATGCGGTAGAGAACACTGAAGCTTTCTTT
TRBJ2-7	TRBV27	-	-	CASKTAEGTNEQYF	TGTGCCAGCAAGACAGCCGAAGGAACAAACGAGCAGTACTTC
TRBJ2-1	TRBV7-2	-	-	CASSPRAWVDEQFF	TGTGCCAGCAGCCCCCGAGCGTGGGTGGATGAGCAGTTCTTC
TRBJ1-2	TRBV30	-	-	CAWTANYGYTF	TGTGCCTGGACAGCTAACTATGGCTACACCTTC
TRBJ1-1	TRBV4-2	-	-	CASSSLVDGVNTEAFF	TGTGCCAGCAGCTCCCTTGTTGACGGGGTTAACACTGAAGCTTTCTTT
TRBJ1-4	TRBV29-1	TRBD1	-	CSVYGQGSEKLFF	TGCAGCGTGTATGGACAGGGAAGTGAAAAACTGTTTTTT
TRBJ2-2	TRBV10-1	TRBD2	-	CASSELAGGAGELFF	TGCGCCAGCAGTGAGCTAGCGGGAGGTGCGGGGGAGCTGTTTTTT
TRBJ2-2	TRBV14	TRBD1	-	CASSQGQGFPGELFF	TGTGCCAGCAGCCAGGGACAGGGATTCCCCGGGGAGCTGTTTTTT
TRBJ2-1	TRBV5-4	TRBD2	-	CASSSRTSAYNEQFF	TGTGCCAGCAGCTCAAGGACTAGCGCCTACAATGAGCAGTTCTTC
TRBJ1-2	TRBV5-5	-	-	CASSLAPGGNYGYTF	TGTGCCAGCAGCTTGGCCCCGGGGGGGAACTATGGCTACACCTTC
TRBJ2-5	TRBV9	TRBD2	-	CASSALGTSDLGGETQYF	TGTGCCAGCAGCGCCTTAGGGACTAGCGACCTCGGGGGAGAGACCCAGTACTTC
TRBJ2-2	TRBV11-1	-	-	CASSSMGTGDTGELFF	TGTGCCAGCAGCTCGATGGGTACGGGAGACACCGGGGAGCTGTTTTTT
TRBJ1-2	TRBV24-1	TRBD1	-	CATNAGGDGYTF	TGTGCCACCAACGCAGGGGGAGATGGCTACACCTTC
TRBJ2-1	TRBV6-5	TRBD2	few	CASTETSGRNEQFF	TGTGCCAGCACAGAGACTAGCGGGAGGAATGAGCAGTTCTTC
TRBJ1-3	TRBV28	-	-	CASSLGGAYSGNTIYF	TGTGCCAGCAGTTTAGGGGGGGCATACTCTGGAAACACCATATATTTT
TRBJ2-1	TRBV10-2	TRBD2	-	CASSESTRVAGSYNEQFF	TGCGCCAGCAGTGAGTCGACAAGGGTAGCGGGCTCCTACAATGAGCAGTTCTTC
TRBJ1-2	TRBV5-1	TRBD1	-	CASSSGQLKDYGYTF	TGCGCCAGCAGCTCGGGACAGCTAAAGGACTATGGCTACACCTTC
TRBJ1-4	TRBV18	-	-	CASSPGGGEKLFF	TGTGCCAGCTCACCAGGGGGCGGTGAAAAACTGTTTTTT
TRBJ2-3	TRBV4-2	TRBD2	-	CASSQEWTRETDTQYF	TGTGCCAGCAGCCAAGAATGGACTAGGGAGACAGATACGCAGTATTTT
TRBJ2-1	TRBV19	-	-	CASSIRHGGTYNEQFF	TGTGCCAGTAGTATTAGACATGGGGGGACCTACAATGAGCAGTTCTTC
TRBJ1-4	TRBV19	-	-	CASSMEGGSTNEKLFF	TGTGCCAGTAGTATGGAGGGGGGGTCAACTAATGAAAAACTGTTTTTT
TRBJ2-7	TRBV6-1	TRBD1	-	CASSEQGARVYEQYF	TGTGCCAGCAGTGAACAGGGGGCTAGGGTCTACGAGCAGTACTTC
TRBJ1-5	TRBV28	-	-	CASSLSSLRSSNQPQHF	TGTGCCAGCAGTTTATCCAGCCTCAGGTCGAGCAATCAGCCCCAGCATTTT
TRBJ1-2	TRBV19	TRBD1	-	CASSQTGFHGYTF	TGTGCCAGTAGCCAGACAGGGTTTCATGGCTACACCTTC
TRBJ1-4	TRBV19	-	-	CASSAPLGRREKLFF	TGTGCCAGTAGTGCACCCTTGGGGAGGAGGGAAAAACTGTTTTTT
TRBJ1-1	TRBV10-2	-	-	CASEKGISSMNTEAFF	TGCGCCAGCGAAAAGGGGATTTCCTCCATGAACACTGAAGCTTTCTTT